These T cell receptor beta chains were read from a single sample in a study of cytomegalovirus exposure and HLA in healthy donors. The protocol was immunoSEQ multiplex PCR, while the TCRdb copy is restricted to in-frame clones and leaves out a portion. This sample carries a few hundred thousand clones, around 80% of them seen once, and the ten largest clones take 2.5% to 3%. The sample consisted of PBMCs. The source of these receptors is a man younger than 45 in good health and CMV-seronegative. CDR3s include the opening cysteine and the closing phenylalanine or tryptophan. The order of the fields is clone size, J gene, D gene, V gene, CDR3 DNA, CDR3 protein. A D gene is named only where the DNA matches it firmly. Not all rows give a size; the values are once, few, many and, for expanded clones, a class.

clone_size: -; j_call: TRBJ1-4; d_call: -; v_call: TRBV21-1; cdr3_nt: TGTGCCAGCAGCAAAGATCCGGGACAGGGTAGGGAGAATGAAAAACTGTTTTTT; cdr3_aa: CASSKDPGQGRENEKLFF
clone_size: -; j_call: TRBJ2-5; d_call: -; v_call: TRBV5-1; cdr3_nt: TGCGCCAGCAGCTCGACCTGGGGCCCCCAAGAGACCCAGTACTTC; cdr3_aa: CASSSTWGPQETQYF
clone_size: -; j_call: TRBJ2-7; d_call: -; v_call: TRBV9; cdr3_nt: TGTGCCAGCAGCGTAGGTATGGGCCTTGACTACGAGCAGTACTTC; cdr3_aa: CASSVGMGLDYEQYF
clone_size: few; j_call: TRBJ2-2; d_call: TRBD2; v_call: TRBV4-2; cdr3_nt: TGTGCCAGCAGCCTTTGGGGGGCTAGCGGGGGCACCGCGAACACCGGGGAGCTGTTTTTT; cdr3_aa: CASSLWGASGGTANTGELFF
clone_size: -; j_call: TRBJ1-2; d_call: -; v_call: TRBV27; cdr3_nt: TGTGCCAGCAGTTTATTAGGGGGGGCTTCCGGCTACACCTTC; cdr3_aa: CASSLLGGASGYTF
clone_size: -; j_call: TRBJ1-2; d_call: -; v_call: TRBV18; cdr3_nt: TGTGCCACCTCACTCACAGGGAACTATGGCTACACCTTC; cdr3_aa: CATSLTGNYGYTF
clone_size: -; j_call: TRBJ2-1; d_call: -; v_call: TRBV7-9; cdr3_nt: TGTGCCAGCAGGGAGAAGGGGGGGTTATTCAATGAGCAGTTCTTC; cdr3_aa: CASREKGGLFNEQFF
clone_size: -; j_call: TRBJ2-3; d_call: TRBD2; v_call: TRBV4-2; cdr3_nt: TGTGCCAGCAGCCAAGTACTAGCGGGGGGGCCAGATACGCAGTATTTT; cdr3_aa: CASSQVLAGGPDTQYF
clone_size: -; j_call: TRBJ1-2; d_call: TRBD1; v_call: TRBV12-5; cdr3_nt: TGTGCTAGTGGTCCCGGAGGGGGCAGGCTGAACTATGGCTACACCTTC; cdr3_aa: CASGPGGGRLNYGYTF
clone_size: -; j_call: TRBJ2-5; d_call: TRBD1; v_call: TRBV27; cdr3_nt: TGTGCCAGCAGTGCTCAAAGGACAGGGTTAGAGACCCAGTACTTC; cdr3_aa: CASSAQRTGLETQYF
clone_size: few; j_call: TRBJ2-5; d_call: -; v_call: TRBV5-1; cdr3_nt: TGCGCCAGCAGTGGGCAGGACAGCTGGTACCAAGAGACCCAGTACTTC; cdr3_aa: CASSGQDSWYQETQYF
clone_size: once; j_call: TRBJ2-7; d_call: -; v_call: TRBV20-1; cdr3_nt: TGCAGTGCTAGCAGGGCGGGGGAGCAGTACTTC; cdr3_aa: CSASRAGEQYF
clone_size: -; j_call: TRBJ1-4; d_call: TRBD1; v_call: TRBV4-1; cdr3_nt: TGCGCCAGCAGCCAATACTCTCAGACAGGGACGGGCGAAAAACTGTTTTTT; cdr3_aa: CASSQYSQTGTGEKLFF
clone_size: -; j_call: TRBJ2-4; d_call: -; v_call: TRBV10-2; cdr3_nt: TGCGCCAGCAGCCGAGGATCCATTCAGTACTTC; cdr3_aa: CASSRGSIQYF
clone_size: -; j_call: TRBJ2-3; d_call: -; v_call: TRBV7-8; cdr3_nt: TGTGCCAGCAGCTTACCCACGGGCAGGACAAGGACAGATACGCAGTATTTT; cdr3_aa: CASSLPTGRTRTDTQYF
clone_size: -; j_call: TRBJ1-5; d_call: TRBD1; v_call: TRBV15; cdr3_nt: TGTGCCACCAGCGAACGTTCGACAGGGGGTGATCAGCCCCAGCATTTT; cdr3_aa: CATSERSTGGDQPQHF
clone_size: -; j_call: TRBJ2-5; d_call: -; v_call: TRBV19; cdr3_nt: TGTGCCAGTAGTATGGGCGGACTGTACCAAGAGACCCAGTACTTC; cdr3_aa: CASSMGGLYQETQYF
clone_size: -; j_call: TRBJ1-1; d_call: -; v_call: TRBV27; cdr3_nt: TGTGCCAGCAGTTCGACAGGGAACACTGAAGCTTTCTTT; cdr3_aa: CASSSTGNTEAFF
clone_size: -; j_call: TRBJ1-2; d_call: TRBD1; v_call: TRBV5-6; cdr3_nt: TGTGCCAGCAGCTTACAGGGGGCGAGCGGTTATGGCTACACCTTC; cdr3_aa: CASSLQGASGYGYTF
clone_size: -; j_call: TRBJ1-1; d_call: TRBD1; v_call: TRBV11-2; cdr3_nt: TGTGCCAGCAGCGATCAATGGGACAGTTGGAACACTGAAGCTTTCTTT; cdr3_aa: CASSDQWDSWNTEAFF
clone_size: few; j_call: TRBJ1-2; d_call: -; v_call: TRBV7-2; cdr3_nt: TGTGCCAGCAGCTTAGGCCCCGGGGGGGGCTACACCTTC; cdr3_aa: CASSLGPGGGYTF
clone_size: -; j_call: TRBJ2-1; d_call: -; v_call: TRBV7-8; cdr3_nt: TGTGCCAGCAGTATGCGACAGCCGATTCTGAATGAGCAGTTCTTC; cdr3_aa: CASSMRQPILNEQFF
clone_size: -; j_call: TRBJ1-6; d_call: -; v_call: TRBV28; cdr3_nt: TGTGCCAGCAGTTTGGGAGGAAGGCCCATGGGGACACCCCTCCACTTT; cdr3_aa: CASSLGGRPMGTPLHF
clone_size: -; j_call: TRBJ2-1; d_call: -; v_call: TRBV15; cdr3_nt: TGTGCCACCAGCAGAGGAGGAGGGGGGGCTAATGAGCAGTTCTTC; cdr3_aa: CATSRGGGGANEQFF
clone_size: -; j_call: TRBJ1-6; d_call: TRBD1; v_call: TRBV19; cdr3_nt: TGTGCCAGTAGTATAGAGGGACAGAGGTCACCCCTCCACTTT; cdr3_aa: CASSIEGQRSPLHF
clone_size: -; j_call: TRBJ1-2; d_call: -; v_call: TRBV7-9; cdr3_nt: TGTGCCAGCGGGGGGGGACACCCTCTTAACTATGGCTACACCTTC; cdr3_aa: CASGGGHPLNYGYTF
clone_size: once; j_call: TRBJ2-6; d_call: -; v_call: TRBV9; cdr3_nt: TGTGCCAGCAGCGCCGGGCCCCTCATGGGGACTGGGGCCAGCGTCCTGACTTTC; cdr3_aa: CASSAGPLMGTGASVLTF
clone_size: -; j_call: TRBJ1-1; d_call: TRBD1; v_call: TRBV28; cdr3_nt: TGTGCCAGCAGTCCATTCAGGGGGCGCGACACTGAAGCTTTCTTT; cdr3_aa: CASSPFRGRDTEAFF
clone_size: -; j_call: TRBJ2-7; d_call: -; v_call: TRBV5-8; cdr3_nt: TGTGCCAGCAGCTTGGGGCAGTCCTACGAGCAGTACTTC; cdr3_aa: CASSLGQSYEQYF
clone_size: -; j_call: TRBJ1-2; d_call: -; v_call: TRBV10-2; cdr3_nt: TGCGCCAGCAGTGAGATACAGACCTATGGCTACACCTTC; cdr3_aa: CASSEIQTYGYTF
clone_size: -; j_call: TRBJ1-1; d_call: -; v_call: TRBV11-2; cdr3_nt: TGTGCCAGCAGCTCCGGGTTGCGGCCGAACACTGAAGCTTTCTTT; cdr3_aa: CASSSGLRPNTEAFF
clone_size: -; j_call: TRBJ1-6; d_call: -; v_call: TRBV7-2; cdr3_nt: TGTGCCAGCAGCTTAAATCAGGGAAGGGCCGGTTCACCCCTCCACTTT; cdr3_aa: CASSLNQGRAGSPLHF
clone_size: -; j_call: TRBJ2-7; d_call: -; v_call: TRBV27; cdr3_nt: TGTGCCAGCAGTTTATCCCTAGACAGTTACGAGCAGTACTTC; cdr3_aa: CASSLSLDSYEQYF
clone_size: -; j_call: TRBJ1-2; d_call: -; v_call: TRBV2; cdr3_nt: TGTGCCAGCAGTGGGGAGACCCAGTATGGCTACACCTTC; cdr3_aa: CASSGETQYGYTF
clone_size: -; j_call: TRBJ1-5; d_call: -; v_call: TRBV28; cdr3_nt: TGTGCCAGCAGCCTTGGACTACCCAATCAGCCCCAGCATTTT; cdr3_aa: CASSLGLPNQPQHF
clone_size: -; j_call: TRBJ2-5; d_call: TRBD2; v_call: TRBV6-5; cdr3_nt: TGTGCCAGTAGGGAGGGAGAGCAGACCCAGTACTTC; cdr3_aa: CASREGEQTQYF
clone_size: once; j_call: TRBJ1-1; d_call: -; v_call: TRBV29-1; cdr3_nt: TGCAGCGTGGGAAGACAGTTGAACACTGAAGCTTTCTTT; cdr3_aa: CSVGRQLNTEAFF
clone_size: -; j_call: TRBJ2-7; d_call: -; v_call: TRBV7-9; cdr3_nt: TGTGCCAGCAGCCCTAGGGAGCAGGCCTTACGGGAGCAGTACTTC; cdr3_aa: CASSPREQALREQYF
clone_size: few; j_call: TRBJ2-2; d_call: -; v_call: TRBV5-1; cdr3_nt: TGCGCCAGCAGCGTCAGGGGCGCCGGGGAGCTGTTTTTT; cdr3_aa: CASSVRGAGELFF
clone_size: -; j_call: TRBJ1-3; d_call: TRBD1; v_call: TRBV6-1; cdr3_nt: TGTGCCAGCAGTGATGGACAGGGGAACACCATATATTTT; cdr3_aa: CASSDGQGNTIYF
clone_size: -; j_call: TRBJ2-2; d_call: TRBD2; v_call: TRBV5-4; cdr3_nt: TGTGCCAGCAGCTTGGGGACTAGCGGTGACACCGGGGAGCTGTTTTTT; cdr3_aa: CASSLGTSGDTGELFF
clone_size: -; j_call: TRBJ2-5; d_call: -; v_call: TRBV7-2; cdr3_nt: TGTGCCAGCAGCTTAAGGGGATTACAAGAGACCCAGTACTTC; cdr3_aa: CASSLRGLQETQYF
clone_size: -; j_call: TRBJ1-2; d_call: -; v_call: TRBV27; cdr3_nt: TGTGCCAGCAGCACAATCCCCCTCGGCAGGGAGGGTGGCTACACCTTC; cdr3_aa: CASSTIPLGREGGYTF
clone_size: -; j_call: TRBJ2-2; d_call: -; v_call: TRBV6-6; cdr3_nt: TGTGCCAGCACCTTGCAAGCCTCGGTCGGGGAGCTGTTTTTT; cdr3_aa: CASTLQASVGELFF
clone_size: -; j_call: TRBJ1-1; d_call: -; v_call: TRBV2; cdr3_nt: TGTGCCAGCAGTCAAGACATGAACACTGAAGCTTTCTTT; cdr3_aa: CASSQDMNTEAFF
clone_size: -; j_call: TRBJ1-6; d_call: TRBD1; v_call: TRBV7-9; cdr3_nt: TGTTCCAGCAGCGGGGACAGTGACTATTCACCCCTCCACTTT; cdr3_aa: CSSSGDSDYSPLHF
clone_size: -; j_call: TRBJ2-3; d_call: -; v_call: TRBV6-5; cdr3_nt: TGTGCCAGCAGTTACGGTCTAGACACAGATACGCAGTATTTT; cdr3_aa: CASSYGLDTDTQYF
clone_size: -; j_call: TRBJ2-3; d_call: -; v_call: TRBV5-6; cdr3_nt: TGTGCCAGCAGCTTGGCGTCCGGGGGTTTAACAGATACGCAGTATTTT; cdr3_aa: CASSLASGGLTDTQYF
clone_size: -; j_call: TRBJ1-2; d_call: TRBD1; v_call: TRBV5-1; cdr3_nt: TGCGCCAGCTACAGGGGGCGAGGCTATGGCTACACCTTC; cdr3_aa: CASYRGRGYGYTF
clone_size: once; j_call: TRBJ2-3; d_call: -; v_call: TRBV5-6; cdr3_nt: TGTGCCAGCAGCTTTCCGGCAGGGGTCGCAGATACGCAGTATTTT; cdr3_aa: CASSFPAGVADTQYF
clone_size: -; j_call: TRBJ1-1; d_call: -; v_call: TRBV4-1; cdr3_nt: TGCGCCAGCAGCACGGACATTTCCACTGAAGCTTTCTTT; cdr3_aa: CASSTDISTEAFF
clone_size: -; j_call: TRBJ2-2; d_call: -; v_call: TRBV6-5; cdr3_nt: TGTGCCAGCAGCTCCCACACCGGGGAGCTGTTTTTT; cdr3_aa: CASSSHTGELFF
clone_size: -; j_call: TRBJ2-1; d_call: -; v_call: TRBV10-3; cdr3_nt: TGTGCCATCGGCGACAGACTTTACAATGAGCAGTTCTTC; cdr3_aa: CAIGDRLYNEQFF
clone_size: -; j_call: TRBJ2-3; d_call: -; v_call: TRBV7-2; cdr3_nt: TGTGCCAGCAGCTTACTTGGGGGGGCCCCAGATACGCAGTATTTT; cdr3_aa: CASSLLGGAPDTQYF